This T cell receptor beta chain emerged from a study of T cell repertoires in cytomegalovirus infection. Study at large: CMV infection and matching HLA type were both indicated by public TCR beta signatures.

Study results and limitations: Carriage of CMV together with the relevant HLA was identifiable through cumulative public TCR beta family frequency. Ex vivo responses were dominated by HLA-C-restricted CMV-specific TCR beta clonotypes.

The CDR3 length is 14 residues. The V gene's germline CDR1 is SEHNR and CDR2 FQNEAQ (reference sequence). Losses at the gene ends were 5 bases for V and 10 bases for J; bases not matched to a gene: 11. The table lists this clonotype with many counts. Its antigen is unidentified. One entry per CDR3 protein, called by TCRdb with MiXCR from the reads. The table records approximately 500,000 distinct CDR3 sequences, 26% of them present only once. This clonotype was sampled from a human donor in good health (CMV status not recorded). Some clones in this sample may be carry-over from other donors' samples. The chain has TRBV7-9 and TRBJ2-1; 7 nucleotides line up with TRBD2. The sample taken for sequencing was PBMCs. CDR3 protein: CASSTGTTGGEQFF. The CDR3, as DNA: TGTGCCAGCAGCACGGGGACTACTGGCGGGGAGCAGTTCTTC.